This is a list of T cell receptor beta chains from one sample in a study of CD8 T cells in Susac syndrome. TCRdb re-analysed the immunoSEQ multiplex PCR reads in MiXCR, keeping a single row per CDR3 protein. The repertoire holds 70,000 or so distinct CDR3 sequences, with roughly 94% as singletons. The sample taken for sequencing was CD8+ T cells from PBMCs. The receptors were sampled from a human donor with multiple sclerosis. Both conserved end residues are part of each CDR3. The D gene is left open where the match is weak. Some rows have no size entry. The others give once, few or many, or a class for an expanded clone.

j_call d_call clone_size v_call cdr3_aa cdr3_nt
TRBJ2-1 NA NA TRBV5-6 CASSLGDPNEQFF TGTGCCAGCAGTTTAGGAGACCCCAATGAGCAGTTCTTC
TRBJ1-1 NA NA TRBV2 CASRTMGESEAFF TGTGCCAGCAGAACGATGGGGGAATCTGAAGCTTTCTTT
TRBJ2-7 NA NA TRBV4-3 CASSQAFYSPHEQYF TGCGCCAGCAGCCAAGCATTTTACAGCCCCCACGAGCAGTACTTC
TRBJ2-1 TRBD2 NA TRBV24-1 CATSGLADPQHAYNEQFF TGTGCCACTTCGGGACTAGCGGACCCCCAACATGCTTACAATGAGCAGTTCTTC
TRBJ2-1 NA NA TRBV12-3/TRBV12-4 CASSLRQGGYNEQFF TGTGCCAGCAGTTTAAGGCAGGGGGGGTATAATGAGCAGTTCTTC
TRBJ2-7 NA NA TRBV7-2 CASTNNPGSPYEQYF TGTGCCAGCACCAATAATCCGGGGTCCCCCTACGAGCAGTACTTC
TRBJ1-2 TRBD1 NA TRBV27 CASRPQGRDGYTF TGTGCCAGCAGACCACAGGGGAGGGATGGCTACACCTTC
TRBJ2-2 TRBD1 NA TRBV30 CAYTGANTGELFF TGTGCCTACACAGGGGCAAACACCGGGGAGCTGTTTTTT
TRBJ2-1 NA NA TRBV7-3 CASSFQSGPYNEQFF TGTGCCAGCAGCTTCCAAAGCGGCCCCTACAATGAGCAGTTCTTC
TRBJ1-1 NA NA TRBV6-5 CASSPPSATNTEAFF TGTGCCAGCAGCCCACCTTCGGCAACGAACACTGAAGCTTTCTTT
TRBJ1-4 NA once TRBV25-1 CASSERDTTTNEKLFF TGTGCCAGCAGTGAACGGGACACCACAACTAATGAAAAACTGTTTTTT
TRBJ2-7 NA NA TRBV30 CAWSVMDTYEQYF TGTGCCTGGAGTGTAATGGACACCTACGAGCAGTACTTC
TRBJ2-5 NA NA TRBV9 CASSVVAEETQYF TGTGCCAGCAGCGTAGTGGCGGAGGAGACCCAGTACTTC
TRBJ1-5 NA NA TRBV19 CASTLHSNQPQHF TGTGCCAGTACTCTGCATAGCAATCAGCCCCAGCATTTT
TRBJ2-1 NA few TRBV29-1 CSVVFSARPGSYNEQFF TGCAGCGTTGTTTTCTCCGCTCGGCCTGGGTCCTACAATGAGCAGTTCTTC
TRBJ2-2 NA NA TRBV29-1 CSVVSRDSRTGELFF TGCAGCGTTGTAAGCCGGGACTCACGCACCGGGGAGCTGTTTTTT
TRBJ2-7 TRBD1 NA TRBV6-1 CASSEEGGTGSYEQYF TGTGCCAGCAGTGAAGAAGGGGGGACAGGCTCCTACGAGCAGTACTTC
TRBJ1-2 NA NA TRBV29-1 CSVLATGGWYGYTF TGCAGCGTTTTGGCGACGGGGGGCTGGTATGGCTACACCTTC
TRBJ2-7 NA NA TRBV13 CASSLGSAYEQYF TGTGCCAGCAGCTTAGGTAGCGCCTACGAGCAGTACTTC
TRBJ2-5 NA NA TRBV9 CASSSRDREEETQYF TGTGCCAGCAGCAGCCGGGACCGCGAGGAAGAGACCCAGTACTTC
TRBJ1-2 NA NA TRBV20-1 CSALEGANYGYTF TGCAGTGCCCTAGAGGGTGCGAACTATGGCTACACCTTC
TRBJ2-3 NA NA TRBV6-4 CASSDSIGADTQYF TGTGCCAGCAGTGACTCGATTGGGGCAGATACGCAGTATTTT
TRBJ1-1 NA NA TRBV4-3 CASSTGADEAFF TGCGCCAGCAGTACTGGGGCCGATGAAGCTTTCTTT
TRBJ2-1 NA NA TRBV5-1 CASSYVANNEQFF TGCGCCAGCAGCTACGTAGCCAACAATGAGCAGTTCTTC
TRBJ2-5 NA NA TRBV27 CASSWRAEAETQYF TGTGCCAGCAGTTGGCGAGCGGAAGCAGAGACCCAGTACTTC
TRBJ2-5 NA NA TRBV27 CASSLGGSGETQYF TGTGCCAGCAGTTTAGGGGGCAGTGGGGAGACCCAGTACTTC
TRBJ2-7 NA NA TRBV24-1 CATSDGTYEQYF TGTGCCACCAGTGACGGAACCTACGAGCAGTACTTC
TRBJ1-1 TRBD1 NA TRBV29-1 CSAGTVMNTEAFF TGCAGCGCCGGGACAGTCATGAACACTGAAGCTTTCTTT
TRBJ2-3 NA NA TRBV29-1 CSVETNDWGDTQYF TGCAGCGTTGAGACTAATGATTGGGGAGATACGCAGTATTTT